This TCR beta chain was identified in a study of T cell repertoires in cytomegalovirus infection. As for the study in general: Both recently identified HLA-C-restricted and well-studied HLA-B-restricted CMV epitopes were used in the study.

The CDR3 is made up of 16 amino acids. With 0 bases clipped from V and 7 bases from J, the junction kept 9 bases outside the gene matches. CDR1 and CDR2 (germline): LGHNA, YNFKEQ. This clonotype occurred a few times. Its specificity is unknown. TCRdb re-called the reads with MiXCR, one entry per CDR3 protein. The profile shows hundreds of thousands of distinct CDR3 sequences, roughly 36% of them singletons. The clonotype comes from a human donor in good health (CMV status not recorded). Some clones in this sample may be carry-over from other donors' samples. V usage is TRBV4-2 and J usage is TRBJ2-3; 8 bases are shared with TRBD2. The sequences come from cultured PBMCs, collected from culture after CMV antigen stimulation. CDR3 residues: CASSQDGRGGLNTQYF. The DNA for the CDR3 is TGTGCCAGCAGCCAAGATGGACGGGGGGGCCTGAATACGCAGTATTTT.